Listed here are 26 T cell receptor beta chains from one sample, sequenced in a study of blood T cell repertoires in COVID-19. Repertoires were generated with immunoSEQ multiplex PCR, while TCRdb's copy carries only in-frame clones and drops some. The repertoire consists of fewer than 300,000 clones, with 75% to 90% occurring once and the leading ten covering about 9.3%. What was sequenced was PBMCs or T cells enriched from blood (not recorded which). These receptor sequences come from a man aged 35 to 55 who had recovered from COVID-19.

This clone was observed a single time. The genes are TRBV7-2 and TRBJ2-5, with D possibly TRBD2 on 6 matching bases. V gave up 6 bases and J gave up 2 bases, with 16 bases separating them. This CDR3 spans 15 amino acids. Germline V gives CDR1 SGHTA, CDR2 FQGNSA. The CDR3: CASRASANSQETQYF. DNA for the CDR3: TGTGCCAGCAGGGCTAGCGCGAACTCTCAAGAGACCCAGTACTTC.

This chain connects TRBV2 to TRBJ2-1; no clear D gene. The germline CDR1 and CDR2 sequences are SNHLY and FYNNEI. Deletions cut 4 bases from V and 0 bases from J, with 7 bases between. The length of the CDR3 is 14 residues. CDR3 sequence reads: CASSASGSYNEQFF. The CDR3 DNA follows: TGTGCCAGCAGTGCTAGTGGCTCCTACAATGAGCAGTTCTTC.

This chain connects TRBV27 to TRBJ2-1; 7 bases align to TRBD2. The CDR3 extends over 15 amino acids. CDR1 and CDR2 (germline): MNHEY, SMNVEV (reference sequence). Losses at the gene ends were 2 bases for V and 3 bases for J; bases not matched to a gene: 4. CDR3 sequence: CASSLGGSLYNEQFF. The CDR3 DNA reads TGTGCCAGCAGTTTAGGCGGGAGTCTCTACAATGAGCAGTTCTTC.

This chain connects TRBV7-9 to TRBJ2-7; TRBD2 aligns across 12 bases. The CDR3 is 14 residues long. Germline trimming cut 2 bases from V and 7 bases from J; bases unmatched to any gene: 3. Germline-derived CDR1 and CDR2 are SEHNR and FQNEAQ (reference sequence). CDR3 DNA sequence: TGTGCCAGCAGCTTACTAGCGGGAGGGCGAGAGCAGTACTTC. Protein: CASSLLAGGREQYF.

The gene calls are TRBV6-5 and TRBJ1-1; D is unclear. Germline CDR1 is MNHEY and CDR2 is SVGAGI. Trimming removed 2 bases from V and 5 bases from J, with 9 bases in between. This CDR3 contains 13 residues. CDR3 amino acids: CASSYGLTTEAFF. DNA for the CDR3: TGTGCCAGCAGTTACGGACTGACAACTGAAGCTTTCTTT.

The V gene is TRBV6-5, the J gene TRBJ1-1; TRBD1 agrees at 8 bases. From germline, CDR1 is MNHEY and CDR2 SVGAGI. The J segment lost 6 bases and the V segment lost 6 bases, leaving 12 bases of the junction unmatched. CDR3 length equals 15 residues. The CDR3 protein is CASSLGRQGFSEAFF. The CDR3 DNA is TGTGCCAGCAGCCTCGGAAGACAGGGGTTCTCTGAAGCTTTCTTT.

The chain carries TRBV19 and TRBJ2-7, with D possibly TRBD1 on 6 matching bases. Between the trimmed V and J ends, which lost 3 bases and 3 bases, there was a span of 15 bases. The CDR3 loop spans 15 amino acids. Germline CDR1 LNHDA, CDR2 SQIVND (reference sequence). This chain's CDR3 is CASSIRSGDGYEQYF. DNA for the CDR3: TGTGCCAGTAGTATCAGATCAGGGGATGGCTACGAGCAGTACTTC.

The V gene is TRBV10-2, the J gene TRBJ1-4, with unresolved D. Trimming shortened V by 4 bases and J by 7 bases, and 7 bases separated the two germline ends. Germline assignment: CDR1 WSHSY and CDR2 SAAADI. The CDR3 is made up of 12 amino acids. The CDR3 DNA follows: TGCGCCAGCAGTGGGGCAGGTGAAAAACTGTTTTTT. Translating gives CASSGAGEKLFF.

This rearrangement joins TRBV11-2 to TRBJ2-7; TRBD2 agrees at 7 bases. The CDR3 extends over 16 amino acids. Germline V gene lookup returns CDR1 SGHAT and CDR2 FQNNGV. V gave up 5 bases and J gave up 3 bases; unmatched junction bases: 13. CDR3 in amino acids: CASSPSGTNPLYEQYF. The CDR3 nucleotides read TGTGCCAGCAGCCCATCCGGGACTAACCCTCTCTACGAGCAGTACTTC.

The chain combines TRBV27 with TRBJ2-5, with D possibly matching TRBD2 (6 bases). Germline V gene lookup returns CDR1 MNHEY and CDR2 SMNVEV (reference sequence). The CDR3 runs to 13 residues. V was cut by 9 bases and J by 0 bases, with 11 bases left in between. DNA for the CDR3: TGTGCCAGTAGGCGGGACTACCAAGAGACCCAGTACTTC. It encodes CASRRDYQETQYF.

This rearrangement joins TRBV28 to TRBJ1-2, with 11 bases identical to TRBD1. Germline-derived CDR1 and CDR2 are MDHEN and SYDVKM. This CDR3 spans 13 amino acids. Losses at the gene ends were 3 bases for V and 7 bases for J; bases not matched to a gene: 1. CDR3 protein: CASSFGQGAGYTF. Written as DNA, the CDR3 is TGTGCCAGCAGTTTCGGACAGGGGGCTGGCTACACCTTC.

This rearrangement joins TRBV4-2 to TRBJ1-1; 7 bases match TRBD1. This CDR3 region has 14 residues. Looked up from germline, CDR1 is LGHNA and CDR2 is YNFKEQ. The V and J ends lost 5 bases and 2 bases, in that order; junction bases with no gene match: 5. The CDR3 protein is CASSTRQGNTEAFF. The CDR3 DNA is TGTGCCAGCAGCACGCGACAGGGCAACACTGAAGCTTTCTTT.

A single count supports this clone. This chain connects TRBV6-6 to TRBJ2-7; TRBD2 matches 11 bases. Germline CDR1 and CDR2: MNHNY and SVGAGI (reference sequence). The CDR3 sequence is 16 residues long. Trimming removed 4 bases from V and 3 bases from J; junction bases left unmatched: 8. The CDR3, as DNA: TGTGCCAGCAGTTTCTCGACTAGCGGGACCAACTACGAGCAGTACTTC. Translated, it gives CASSFSTSGTNYEQYF.

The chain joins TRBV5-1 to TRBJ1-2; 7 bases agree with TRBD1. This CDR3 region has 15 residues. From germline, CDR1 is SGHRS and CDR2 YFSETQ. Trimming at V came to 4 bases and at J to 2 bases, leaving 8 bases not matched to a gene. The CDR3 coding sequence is TGCGCCAGCAGCCCGGGGGACAGAAAAAACTATGGCTACACCTTC. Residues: CASSPGDRKNYGYTF.

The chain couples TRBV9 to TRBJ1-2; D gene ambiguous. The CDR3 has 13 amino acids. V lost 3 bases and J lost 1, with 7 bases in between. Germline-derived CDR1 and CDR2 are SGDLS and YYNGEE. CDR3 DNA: TGTGCCAGCAGCGAACGGGGTAACTATGGCTACACCTTC. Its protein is CASSERGNYGYTF.

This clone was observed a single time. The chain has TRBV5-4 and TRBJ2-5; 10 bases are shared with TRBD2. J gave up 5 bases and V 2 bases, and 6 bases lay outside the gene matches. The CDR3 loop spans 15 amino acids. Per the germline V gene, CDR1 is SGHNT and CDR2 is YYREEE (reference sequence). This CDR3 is CASSLAGGPRETQYF. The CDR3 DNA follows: TGTGCCAGCAGCTTAGCGGGAGGGCCACGGGAGACCCAGTACTTC.

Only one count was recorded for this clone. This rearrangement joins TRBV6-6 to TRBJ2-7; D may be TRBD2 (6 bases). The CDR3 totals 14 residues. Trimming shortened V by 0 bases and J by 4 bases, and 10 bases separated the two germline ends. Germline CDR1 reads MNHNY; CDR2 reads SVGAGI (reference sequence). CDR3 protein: CASSYSWREYEQYF. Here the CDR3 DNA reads TGTGCCAGCAGTTACTCGTGGCGGGAATACGAGCAGTACTTC.

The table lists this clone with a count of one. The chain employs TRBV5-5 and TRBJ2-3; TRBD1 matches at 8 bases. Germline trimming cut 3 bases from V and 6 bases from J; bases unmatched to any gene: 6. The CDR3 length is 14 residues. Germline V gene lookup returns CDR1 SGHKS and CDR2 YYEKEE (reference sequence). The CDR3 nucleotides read TGTGCCAGCAGCTCCGGACAGGGCCCGGATACGCAGTATTTT. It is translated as CASSSGQGPDTQYF.

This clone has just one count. CDR3 in DNA: TGTGCCAGCTCAGCCATCTTACAGGGGTACACTGAAGCTTTCTTT. Protein sequence: CASSAILQGYTEAFF. The chain uses TRBV18 and TRBJ1-1; TRBD1 matches 7 bases. The germline CDR1 and CDR2 sequences are KGHSH and LQKENI. The CDR3 length is 15 residues. The junction had 9 bases not matched to a gene; V was cut back by 5 bases and J by 3 bases. The whole variable domain, remainder taken from reference TRBV18 and TRBJ1-1, is NAGVMQNPRHLVRRRGQEARLRCSPMKGHSHVYWYRQLPEEGLKFMVYLQKENIIDESGMPKERFSAEFPKEGPSILRIQQVVRGDSAAYFCASSAILQGYTEAFFGQGTRLTVV.

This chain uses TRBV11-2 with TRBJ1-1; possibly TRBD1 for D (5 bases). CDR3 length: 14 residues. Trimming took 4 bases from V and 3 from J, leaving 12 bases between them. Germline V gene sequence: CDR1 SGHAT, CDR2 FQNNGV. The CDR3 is CASSSLAGDTEAFF. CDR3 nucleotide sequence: TGTGCCAGCAGCTCGTTGGCGGGGGACACTGAAGCTTTCTTT.

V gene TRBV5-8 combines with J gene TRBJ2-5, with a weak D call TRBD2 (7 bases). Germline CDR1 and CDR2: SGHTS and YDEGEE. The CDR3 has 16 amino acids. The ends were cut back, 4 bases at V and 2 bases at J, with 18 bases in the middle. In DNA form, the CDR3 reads TGTGCCAGCAGCCCCTTTGCGGGGGCCCAACAAGAGACCCAGTACTTC. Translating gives CASSPFAGAQQETQYF.

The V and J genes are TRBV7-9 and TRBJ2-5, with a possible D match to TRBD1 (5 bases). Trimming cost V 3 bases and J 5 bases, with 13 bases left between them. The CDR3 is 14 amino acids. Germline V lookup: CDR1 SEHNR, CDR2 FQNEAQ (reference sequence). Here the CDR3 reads CASSFVGRGETQYF. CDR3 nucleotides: TGTGCCAGCAGCTTCGTTGGTAGGGGTGAGACCCAGTACTTC.

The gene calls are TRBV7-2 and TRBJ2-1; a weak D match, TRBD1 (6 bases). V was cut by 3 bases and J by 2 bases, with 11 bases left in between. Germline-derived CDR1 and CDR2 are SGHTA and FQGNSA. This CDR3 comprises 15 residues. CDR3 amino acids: CASSFLGAAYNEQFF. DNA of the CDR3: TGTGCCAGCAGCTTTTTGGGGGCGGCCTACAATGAGCAGTTCTTC.

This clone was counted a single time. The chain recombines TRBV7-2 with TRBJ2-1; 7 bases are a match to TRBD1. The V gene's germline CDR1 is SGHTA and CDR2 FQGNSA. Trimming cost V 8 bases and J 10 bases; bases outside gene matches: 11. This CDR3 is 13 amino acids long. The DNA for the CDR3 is TGTGCCAGCCGCAGGGGGACGCGCATGGAGCAGTTCTTC. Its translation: CASRRGTRMEQFF.

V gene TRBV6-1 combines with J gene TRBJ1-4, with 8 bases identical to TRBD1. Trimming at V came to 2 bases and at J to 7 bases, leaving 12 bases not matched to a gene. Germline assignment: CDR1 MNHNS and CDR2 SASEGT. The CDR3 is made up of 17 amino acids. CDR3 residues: CASSERRQGRAGEKLFF. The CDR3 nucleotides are TGTGCCAGCAGTGAAAGGAGACAGGGGAGGGCTGGTGAAAAACTGTTTTTT.

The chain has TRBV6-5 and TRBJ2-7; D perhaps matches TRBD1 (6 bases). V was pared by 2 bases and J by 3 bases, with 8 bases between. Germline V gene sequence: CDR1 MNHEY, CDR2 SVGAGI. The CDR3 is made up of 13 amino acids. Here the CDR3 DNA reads TGTGCCAGCAGTTACCAGGACAGCTACGAGCAGTACTTC. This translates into CASSYQDSYEQYF.